Sequencing of this T cell receptor beta chain was carried out in a study of blood T cell repertoires in COVID-19. Trimming pared 2 bases from V and 1 base from J, leaving 6 bases between. There are 14 residues in the CDR3. Germline V gene sequence: CDR1 SGHTA, CDR2 FQGTGA. Data came from immunoSEQ multiplex PCR; TCRdb stores just in-frame clones and leaves some out. The sample contains around 200,000 clones, around nine tenths of which appear only once. Sequenced input: peripheral blood. V and J are TRBV7-3 and TRBJ1-3; D remains ambiguous. The clonotype comes from a man between 18 and 35 years old with active or convalescent COVID-19. The CDR3 nucleotides are TGTGCCAGCAGCTTAGGGCCATCTGGAAACACCATATATTTT. Translation gives CASSLGPSGNTIYF.